This paragraph covers one TCR beta chain sequence. 13 Jbeta primers and 60 Vbeta primers were used for the PCR. Clones were sequenced by immunoSEQ multiplex PCR, and TCRdb holds only the in-frame ones, with some missing. The sample records roughly 100,000 clones, around 86% being singletons. The data belong to a study of cytomegalovirus exposure and HLA in healthy donors. Germline CDR1 is SQVTM and CDR2 is ANQGSEA. The ends lost 4 bases at V and 0 bases at J; junction bases unmatched: 5. There are 14 residues in the CDR3. The chain has TRBV29-1 and TRBJ2-7; TRBD2 aligns across 8 bases. This TCR was recovered from a female donor in good health and CMV-seropositive. Sequencing used PBMCs. CDR3 bases: TGCAGCGTTGTCCCGACTAGCGTCTCCTACGAGCAGTACTTC. Translated, it gives CSVVPTSVSYEQYF.